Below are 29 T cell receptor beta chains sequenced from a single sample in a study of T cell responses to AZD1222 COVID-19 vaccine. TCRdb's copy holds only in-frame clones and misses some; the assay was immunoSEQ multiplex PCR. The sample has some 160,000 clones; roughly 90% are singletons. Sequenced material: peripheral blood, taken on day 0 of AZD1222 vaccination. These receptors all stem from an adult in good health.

CDR3 sequence: CASSLGQGAKTQYF. The CDR3 DNA reads TGTGCCAGCAGCTTAGGACAGGGTGCAAAGACCCAGTACTTC. V and J are TRBV11-3 and TRBJ2-5, with TRBD1 matching 7 bases. The trim removed 1 base at V and 6 bases at J, leaving 5 bases unmatched. CDR3 size: 14 residues. Germline V gene lookup returns CDR1 SGHNT and CDR2 YENEEA.

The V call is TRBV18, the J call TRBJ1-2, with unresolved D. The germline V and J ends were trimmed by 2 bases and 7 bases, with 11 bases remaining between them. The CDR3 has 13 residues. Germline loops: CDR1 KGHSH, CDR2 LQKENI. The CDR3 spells CASSPVRDSGYTF. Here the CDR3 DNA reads TGTGCCAGCTCACCAGTAAGGGATAGTGGCTACACCTTC.

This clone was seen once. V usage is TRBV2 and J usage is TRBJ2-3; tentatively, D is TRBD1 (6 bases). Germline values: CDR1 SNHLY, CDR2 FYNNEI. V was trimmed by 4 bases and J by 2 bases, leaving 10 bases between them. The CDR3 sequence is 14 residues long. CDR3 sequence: CASSVNRDTDTQYF. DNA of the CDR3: TGTGCCAGCAGTGTTAACAGGGACACAGATACGCAGTATTTT.

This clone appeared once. The CDR3 region has the DNA TGTGCCAGCAGCTTAGCTGGGACTAGCGGGCATGAGCAGTTCTTC. Its protein product is CASSLAGTSGHEQFF. V gene TRBV7-3 combines with J gene TRBJ2-1; TRBD2 matches 12 bases. After removal of 2 bases from V and 8 bases from J, the junction contained 4 bases not matched to a gene. Germline CDR1 reads SGHTA; CDR2 reads FQGTGA. This CDR3 is built from 15 residues.

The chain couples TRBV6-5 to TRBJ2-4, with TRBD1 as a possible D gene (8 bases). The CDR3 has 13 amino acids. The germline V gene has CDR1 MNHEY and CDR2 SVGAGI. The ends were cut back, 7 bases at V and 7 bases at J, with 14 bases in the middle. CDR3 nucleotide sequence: TGTGCCAGCAACGGACAGGGAGGGAACATTCAGTACTTC. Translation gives CASNGQGGNIQYF.

The DNA for the CDR3 is TGTGCCAGCAGTGAGGTGAACGGTGAAGCTTTCTTT. It codes for CASSEVNGEAFF. The rearrangement links TRBV2 to TRBJ1-1; D is uncertain. V was trimmed by 3 bases and J by 7 bases, leaving 9 bases between them. The CDR3 is 12 amino acids. Germline V lookup: CDR1 SNHLY, CDR2 FYNNEI. Combining the CDR3 with reference TRBV2 and TRBJ1-1 gives the whole variable domain EPEVTQTPSHQVTQMGQEVILRCVPISNHLYFYWYRQILGQKVEFLVSFYNNEISEKSEIFDDQFSVERPDGSNFTLKIRSTKLEDSAMYFCASSEVNGEAFFGQGTRLTVV.

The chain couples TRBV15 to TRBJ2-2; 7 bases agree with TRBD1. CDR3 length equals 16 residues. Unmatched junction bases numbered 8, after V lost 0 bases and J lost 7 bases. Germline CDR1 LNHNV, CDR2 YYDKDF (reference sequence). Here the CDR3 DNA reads TGTGCCACCAGCAGAGATGGACAGGAATGGGTCGGGGAGCTGTTTTTT. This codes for CATSRDGQEWVGELFF.

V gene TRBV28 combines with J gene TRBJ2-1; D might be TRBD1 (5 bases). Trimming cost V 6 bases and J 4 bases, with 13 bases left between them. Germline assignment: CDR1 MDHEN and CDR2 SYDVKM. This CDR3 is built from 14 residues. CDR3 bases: TGTGCCAGCAGCACCGGAGACAGTTACAATGAGCAGTTCTTC. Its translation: CASSTGDSYNEQFF.

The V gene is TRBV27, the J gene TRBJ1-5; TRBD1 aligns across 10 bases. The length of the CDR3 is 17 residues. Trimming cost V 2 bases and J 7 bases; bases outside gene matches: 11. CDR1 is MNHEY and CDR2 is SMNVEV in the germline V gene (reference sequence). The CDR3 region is CASSLISGTGDGQPQHF. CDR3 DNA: TGTGCCAGCAGTTTAATTTCAGGGACAGGGGATGGCCAGCCCCAGCATTTT.

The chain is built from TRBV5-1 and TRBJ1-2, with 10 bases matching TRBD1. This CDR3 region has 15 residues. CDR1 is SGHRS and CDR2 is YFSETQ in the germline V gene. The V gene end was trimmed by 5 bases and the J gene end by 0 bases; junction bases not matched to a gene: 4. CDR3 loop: CASREGTGANYGYTF. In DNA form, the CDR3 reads TGCGCCAGCAGAGAGGGGACAGGGGCTAACTATGGCTACACCTTC.

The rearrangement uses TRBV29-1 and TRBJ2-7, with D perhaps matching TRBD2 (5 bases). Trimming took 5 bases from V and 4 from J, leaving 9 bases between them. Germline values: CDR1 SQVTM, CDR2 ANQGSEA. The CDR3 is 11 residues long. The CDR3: CSVSDSYEQYF. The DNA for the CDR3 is TGCAGCGTTTCGGACTCTTACGAGCAGTACTTC.

This CDR3 reads CASSLGDRYNEQFF. For the CDR3, the DNA is TGCGCCAGCAGCTTGGGGGACAGATACAATGAGCAGTTCTTC. The V gene is TRBV5-1, the J gene TRBJ2-1, with 7 nucleotides matching TRBD1. J gave up 4 bases and V 0 bases, and 1 base lay outside the gene matches. Germline assignment: CDR1 SGHRS and CDR2 YFSETQ. This CDR3 is 14 amino acids long.

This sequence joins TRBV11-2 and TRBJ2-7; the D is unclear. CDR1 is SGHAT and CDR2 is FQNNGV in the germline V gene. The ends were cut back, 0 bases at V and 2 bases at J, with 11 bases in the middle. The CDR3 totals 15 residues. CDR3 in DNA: TGTGCCAGCAGCTTAGAATCTGGCGGAGCCTACGAGCAGTACTTC. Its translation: CASSLESGGAYEQYF. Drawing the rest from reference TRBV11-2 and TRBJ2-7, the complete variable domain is EAGVAQSPRYKIIEKRQSVAFWCNPISGHATLYWYQQILGQGPKLLIQFQNNGVVDDSQLPKDRFSAERLKGVDSTLKIQPAKLEDSAVYLCASSLESGGAYEQYFGPGTRLTVT.

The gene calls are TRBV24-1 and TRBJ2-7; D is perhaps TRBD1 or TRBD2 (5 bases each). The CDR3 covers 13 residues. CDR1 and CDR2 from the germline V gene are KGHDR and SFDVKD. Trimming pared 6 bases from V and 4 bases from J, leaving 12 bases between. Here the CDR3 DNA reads TGTGCCACCAGTCAGGGAGCGCTTTACGAGCAGTACTTC. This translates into CATSQGALYEQYF.

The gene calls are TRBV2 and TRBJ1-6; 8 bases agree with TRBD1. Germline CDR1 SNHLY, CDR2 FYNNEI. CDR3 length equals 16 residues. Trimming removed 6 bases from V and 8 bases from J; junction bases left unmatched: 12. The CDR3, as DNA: TGTGCCAGCAGGCGGGACCCAGGGGGCCTGGATTCACCCCTCCACTTT. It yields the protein CASRRDPGGLDSPLHF.

The DNA for the CDR3 is TGTGCCAGCTCACCAATCGGACAGGGGAATAGCAATCAGCCCCAGCATTTT. Amino acid sequence: CASSPIGQGNSNQPQHF. This chain connects TRBV18 to TRBJ1-5; 9 bases fit TRBD1. CDR1 and CDR2 from the germline V gene are KGHSH and LQKENI. V shed 2 bases and J 0 bases; nucleotides not matched to a gene: 5. The CDR3 extends over 17 amino acids.

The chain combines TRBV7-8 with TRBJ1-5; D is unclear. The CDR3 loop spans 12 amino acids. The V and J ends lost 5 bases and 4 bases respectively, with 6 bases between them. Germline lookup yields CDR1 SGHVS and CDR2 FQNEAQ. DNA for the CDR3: TGTGCCAGCAGCCAATGGAATCAGCCCCAGCATTTT. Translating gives CASSQWNQPQHF.

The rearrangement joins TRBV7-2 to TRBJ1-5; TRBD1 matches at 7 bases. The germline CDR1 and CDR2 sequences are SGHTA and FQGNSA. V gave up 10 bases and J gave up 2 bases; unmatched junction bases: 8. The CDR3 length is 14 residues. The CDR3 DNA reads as TGTGCCACCCTACAGGGGCCGGGCAATCAGCCCCAGCATTTT. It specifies CATLQGPGNQPQHF.

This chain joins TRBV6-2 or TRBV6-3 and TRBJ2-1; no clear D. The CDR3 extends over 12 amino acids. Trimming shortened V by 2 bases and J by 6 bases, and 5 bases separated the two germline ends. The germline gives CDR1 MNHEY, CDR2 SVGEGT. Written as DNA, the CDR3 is TGTGCCAGCAGTTACCCGGTCAATGAGCAGTTCTTC. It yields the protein CASSYPVNEQFF.

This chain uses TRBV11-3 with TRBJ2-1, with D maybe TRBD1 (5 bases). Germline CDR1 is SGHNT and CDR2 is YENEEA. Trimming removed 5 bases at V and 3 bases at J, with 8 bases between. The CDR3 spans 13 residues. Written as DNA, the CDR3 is TGTGCCAGCAGCCGAGGACACTACAATGAGCAGTTCTTC. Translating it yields CASSRGHYNEQFF. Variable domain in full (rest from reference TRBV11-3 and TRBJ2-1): EAGVVQSPRYKIIEKKQPVAFWCNPISGHNTLYWYLQNLGQGPELLIRYENEEAVDDSQLPKDRFSAERLKGVDSTLKIQPAELGDSAVYLCASSRGHYNEQFFGPGTRLTVL.

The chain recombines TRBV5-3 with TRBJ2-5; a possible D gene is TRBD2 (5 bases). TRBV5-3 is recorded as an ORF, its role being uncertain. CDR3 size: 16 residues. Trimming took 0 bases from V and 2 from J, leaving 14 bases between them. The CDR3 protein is CARSLGEAAPQETQYF. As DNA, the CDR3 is TGTGCCAGAAGCTTGGGCGAAGCGGCCCCACAAGAGACCCAGTACTTC.

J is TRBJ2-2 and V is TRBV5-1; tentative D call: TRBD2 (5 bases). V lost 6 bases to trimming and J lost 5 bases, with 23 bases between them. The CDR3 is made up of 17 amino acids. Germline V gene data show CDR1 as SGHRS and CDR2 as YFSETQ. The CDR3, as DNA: TGCGCCAGCACCAGGACTGCTGCTTGGAAAGGTACCGGGGAGCTGTTTTTT. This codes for CASTRTAAWKGTGELFF.

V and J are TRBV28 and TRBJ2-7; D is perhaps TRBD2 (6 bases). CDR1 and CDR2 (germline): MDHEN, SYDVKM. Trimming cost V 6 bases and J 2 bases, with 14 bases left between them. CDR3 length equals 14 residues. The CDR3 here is CASSPAGIAYEQYF. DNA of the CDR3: TGTGCCAGCAGCCCTGCGGGGATAGCCTACGAGCAGTACTTC.

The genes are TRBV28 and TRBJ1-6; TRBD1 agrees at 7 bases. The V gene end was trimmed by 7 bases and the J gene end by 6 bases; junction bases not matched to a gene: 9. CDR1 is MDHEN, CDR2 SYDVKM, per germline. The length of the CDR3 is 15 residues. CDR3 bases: TGTGCCAGCAAATCGGGACAGCTACTTAATTCACCCCTCCACTTT. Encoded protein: CASKSGQLLNSPLHF. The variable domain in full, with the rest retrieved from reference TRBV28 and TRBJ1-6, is DVKVTQSSRYLVKRTGEKVFLECVQDMDHENMFWYRQDPGLGLRLIYFSYDVKMKEKGDIPEGYSVSREKKERFSLILESASTNQTSMYLCASKSGQLLNSPLHFGNGTRLTVT.

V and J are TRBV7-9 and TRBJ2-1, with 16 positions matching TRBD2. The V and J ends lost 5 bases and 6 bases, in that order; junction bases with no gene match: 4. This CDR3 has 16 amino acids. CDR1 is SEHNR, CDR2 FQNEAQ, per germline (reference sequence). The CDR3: CASSPGTSGRGNEQFF. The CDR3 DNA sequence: TGTGCCAGCAGCCCAGGGACTAGCGGGAGGGGCAATGAGCAGTTCTTC.

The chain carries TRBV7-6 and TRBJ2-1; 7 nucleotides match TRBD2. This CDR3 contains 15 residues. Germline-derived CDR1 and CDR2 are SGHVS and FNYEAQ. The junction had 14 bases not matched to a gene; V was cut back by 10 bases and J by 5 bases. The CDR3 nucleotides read TGTGCCACCGCGGGAGAGGGCTTTAATGACAATGAGCAGTTCTTC. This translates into CATAGEGFNDNEQFF.

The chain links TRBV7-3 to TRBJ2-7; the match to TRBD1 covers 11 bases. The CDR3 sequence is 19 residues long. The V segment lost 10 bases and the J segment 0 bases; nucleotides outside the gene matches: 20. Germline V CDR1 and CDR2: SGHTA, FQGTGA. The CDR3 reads CANLGHPDRGQTHSYEQYF. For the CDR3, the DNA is TGTGCCAACCTGGGGCACCCGGACAGGGGGCAAACCCACTCCTACGAGCAGTACTTC.

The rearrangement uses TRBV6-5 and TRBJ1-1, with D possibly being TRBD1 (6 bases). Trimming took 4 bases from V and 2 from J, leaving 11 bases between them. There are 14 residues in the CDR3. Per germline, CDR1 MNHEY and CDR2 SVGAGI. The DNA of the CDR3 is TGTGCCAGCAGTTTTAGGACAGATAACACTGAAGCTTTCTTT. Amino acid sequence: CASSFRTDNTEAFF.

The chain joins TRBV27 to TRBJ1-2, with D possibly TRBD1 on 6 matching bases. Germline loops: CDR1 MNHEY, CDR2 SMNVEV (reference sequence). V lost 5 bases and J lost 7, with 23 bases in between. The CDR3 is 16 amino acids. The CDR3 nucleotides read TGTGCCAGCAGTACAACGACAGGCTGGATGTGGGGTGGCTACACCTTC. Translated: CASSTTTGWMWGGYTF.